This paragraph covers one T cell receptor beta chain sequence. Trimming shortened V by 3 bases and J by 4 bases, and 4 bases separated the two germline ends. The length of the CDR3 is 11 residues. Germline CDR1 DFQATT, CDR2 SNEGSKA (reference sequence). This entry belongs to a study of blood T cell repertoires in COVID-19. Across the whole study: Donors in the United States, Italy and Spain gave samples during acute or convalescent COVID-19. T cells, B-cell-depleted T cells, or PBMCs supplied cDNA or gDNA.

As originally analysed: Cell counts per sample came from amplifying reference gene primers. Assay used: immunoSEQ multiplex PCR; TCRdb lists only in-frame clones, some missing. That table gives V, J and clone size, and the DNA gave D and trimming. The data contain roughly 250,000 clones, approximately 80% of them seen just once; the ten biggest clones take up around 7.8%. Sequencing was done on a sample of peripheral blood. This clonotype was obtained from a human donor in a cohort sampled during active COVID-19. The gene calls are TRBV20-1 and TRBJ2-1; D call uncertain. DNA of the CDR3: TGCAGTGCTAGGCGGTACAATGAGCAGTTCTTC. Its translation is CSARRYNEQFF.